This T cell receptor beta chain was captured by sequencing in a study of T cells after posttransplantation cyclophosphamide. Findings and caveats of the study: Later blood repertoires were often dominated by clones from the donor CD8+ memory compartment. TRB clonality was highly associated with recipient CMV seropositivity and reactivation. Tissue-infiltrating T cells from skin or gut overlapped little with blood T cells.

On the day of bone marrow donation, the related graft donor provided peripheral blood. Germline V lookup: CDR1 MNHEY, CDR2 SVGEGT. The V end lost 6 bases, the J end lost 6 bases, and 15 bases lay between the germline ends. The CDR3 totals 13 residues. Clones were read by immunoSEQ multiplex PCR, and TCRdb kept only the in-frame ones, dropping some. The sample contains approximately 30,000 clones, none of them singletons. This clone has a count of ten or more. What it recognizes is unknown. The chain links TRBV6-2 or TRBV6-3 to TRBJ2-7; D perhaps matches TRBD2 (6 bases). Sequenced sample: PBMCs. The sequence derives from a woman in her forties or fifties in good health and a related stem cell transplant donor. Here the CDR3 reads CASSPRTSSEQYF. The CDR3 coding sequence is TGTGCCAGCAGCCCCCGAACTAGCTCCGAGCAGTACTTC.